The 26 T cell receptor beta chains listed next were all sequenced from one sample in a study of shared clonotypes between healthy human individuals. Measured with immunoSEQ multiplex PCR; TCRdb has only the in-frame clones, and not every one. The sample includes over 2,000,000 clones, about 94% of them seen just once. Terminally differentiated effector memory CD45RA+ cells were left out of the naive CD8 fraction, which was CD45RO-negative and positively selected for CCR7. Sequencing was done on a sample of naive CD8+ T cells from PBMCs. These receptor sequences come from a man aged 18 to 29 in good health. Some clones in this sample may be carry-over from other donors' samples.

The J gene is TRBJ2-7, the V gene TRBV29-1, with 12 bases identical to TRBD2. The V segment lost 4 bases and the J segment 2 bases; nucleotides outside the gene matches: 6. The CDR3 covers 15 residues. Germline CDR1 is SQVTM and CDR2 is ANQGSEA. DNA for the CDR3: TGCAGCGTTGGACTAGCGGGAGTTGGGGCCTACGAGCAGTACTTC. It encodes CSVGLAGVGAYEQYF.

This clone was recorded once. The chain combines TRBV4-1 with TRBJ1-4; D not resolved. The length of the CDR3 is 18 residues. Germline CDR1 is MGHRA and CDR2 is YSYEKL. The ends were cut back, 4 bases at V and 0 bases at J, with 18 bases in the middle. The DNA for the CDR3 is TGCGCCAGCAGCCCTTTCCACGGATGGGAGGCAACTAATGAAAAACTGTTTTTT. It codes for CASSPFHGWEATNEKLFF.

This chain joins TRBV4-1 and TRBJ2-2; TRBD2 matches at 7 bases. Germline V gene data show CDR1 as MGHRA and CDR2 as YSYEKL. V shed 0 bases and J 3 bases; nucleotides not matched to a gene: 4. The CDR3 extends over 16 amino acids. The CDR3 sequence is CASSQEERDYTGELFF. In nucleotides, the CDR3 is TGCGCCAGCAGCCAAGAAGAGCGGGACTACACCGGGGAGCTGTTTTTT.

The J gene is TRBJ2-1, the V gene TRBV9, with 9 nucleotides matching TRBD2. The germline V gene encodes CDR1 SGDLS and CDR2 YYNGEE. The V segment lost 0 bases and the J segment 13 bases; nucleotides outside the gene matches: 5. There are 13 residues in the CDR3. CDR3 residues: CASSVGSSGIQFF. CDR3 nucleotides: TGTGCCAGCAGCGTAGGCTCTAGCGGGATCCAGTTCTTC.

The V call is TRBV9, the J call TRBJ2-5; D possibly corresponds to TRBD2 (5 bases). This CDR3 is built from 15 residues. Trimming cost V 0 bases and J 2 bases, with 11 bases left between them. CDR1 SGDLS and CDR2 YYNGEE come from the germline V gene. CDR3 loop: CASSVERTGQETQYF. The CDR3 DNA follows: TGTGCCAGCAGCGTAGAAAGGACTGGGCAAGAGACCCAGTACTTC.

V is TRBV29-1 and J is TRBJ2-2; either TRBD1 or TRBD2 may supply D (6 bases each). The CDR3 spans 15 residues. V was pared by 6 bases and J by 2 bases, with 16 bases between. Per the germline V gene, CDR1 is SQVTM and CDR2 is ANQGSEA. The CDR3 DNA follows: TGCAGCGTGGAGGGGGAGACAGAAAACACCGGGGAGCTGTTTTTT. It specifies CSVEGETENTGELFF.

This clone was observed a single time. The CDR3 reads CASSLAGTGWYEQYF. The CDR3 coding sequence is TGTGCCAGCAGCTTAGCTGGGACAGGGTGGTACGAGCAGTACTTC. The chain is built from TRBV7-9 and TRBJ2-7; TRBD1 agrees at 9 bases. Trimming at V came to 0 bases and at J to 4 bases, leaving 4 bases not matched to a gene. The CDR3 is made up of 15 amino acids. Looked up from germline, CDR1 is SEHNR and CDR2 is FQNEAQ (reference sequence).

V usage is TRBV7-6 and J usage is TRBJ2-3, with 14 bases that match TRBD2. V was clipped by 6 bases and J by 4 bases; unmatched bases: 9. Germline CDR1 and CDR2: SGHVS and FNYEAQ. This CDR3 is built from 17 residues. For the CDR3, the DNA is TGTGCCAGCAGGGGACCGGGACTAGCGGGAGTGGCAGATACGCAGTATTTT. It translates to CASRGPGLAGVADTQYF.

This chain connects TRBV27 to TRBJ1-2, with D unclear. From germline, CDR1 is MNHEY and CDR2 SMNVEV (reference sequence). The length of the CDR3 is 15 residues. Trimming removed 5 bases at V and 0 bases at J, with 13 bases between. CDR3 DNA sequence: TGTGCCAGCAGTATCCGACAAGGAACTAACTATGGCTACACCTTC. Its protein product is CASSIRQGTNYGYTF.

On this clone itself: The sample carries other DNA sequences with the same CDR3. The chain couples TRBV9 to TRBJ2-1; D is perhaps TRBD1 or TRBD2 (5 bases each). V gave up 0 bases and J gave up 8 bases, with 12 bases separating them. Germline V gives CDR1 SGDLS, CDR2 YYNGEE. The CDR3 has 14 residues. CDR3 sequence (DNA): TGTGCCAGCAGCGTAGGGGGGAGCGCGTATGAGCAGTTCTTC. Translating gives CASSVGGSAYEQFF.

This clone was counted a single time. This sequence joins TRBV27 and TRBJ2-3; the D is unclear. The CDR3 runs to 12 residues. With 3 bases removed from V and 7 bases from J, the gap between germline ends came to 8 bases. Germline V gene sequence: CDR1 MNHEY, CDR2 SMNVEV (reference sequence). The CDR3: CASSFPGNTQYF. DNA for the CDR3: TGTGCCAGCAGTTTCCCTGGGAATACGCAGTATTTT.

The J gene is TRBJ2-5, the V gene TRBV5-6; possibly TRBD1 for D (5 bases). V shed 2 bases and J shed 1 base, with 12 bases lying between them. Germline values: CDR1 SGHDT, CDR2 YYEEEE. This CDR3 has 15 residues. The CDR3 region is CASSFEGAGQETQYF. As DNA, the CDR3 is TGTGCCAGCAGCTTTGAAGGGGCAGGCCAAGAGACCCAGTACTTC.

This clone was counted once. CDR3 DNA sequence: TGTGCCAGCAGGGAGCCTAATTCCTACGAGCAGTACTTC. Amino acids: CASREPNSYEQYF. The V call is TRBV7-6, the J call TRBJ2-7, with no clear D. V lost 6 bases and J 1 base, leaving 10 bases between the germline ends. The CDR3 extends over 13 amino acids. Germline CDR1 SGHVS, CDR2 FNYEAQ.

The genes are TRBV29-1 and TRBJ2-7; possible D gene TRBD1, 5 bases. This CDR3 comprises 13 residues. Germline V gives CDR1 SQVTM, CDR2 ANQGSEA. V lost 7 bases and J 2 bases, leaving 15 bases between the germline ends. Here the CDR3 reads CSAGHGLTYEQYF. In nucleotides, the CDR3 is TGCAGCGCAGGACACGGCTTGACCTACGAGCAGTACTTC.

The V and J genes are TRBV19 and TRBJ1-2; D is possibly TRBD1 (6 bases). The germline CDR1 and CDR2 sequences are LNHDA and SQIVND (reference sequence). This CDR3 contains 16 residues. The ends were cut back, 3 bases at V and 0 bases at J, with 14 bases in the middle. The CDR3 DNA follows: TGTGCCAGTAGTATGGCCACCGGGACACCTAACTATGGCTACACCTTC. Protein product: CASSMATGTPNYGYTF. The whole variable domain, remainder taken from reference TRBV19 and TRBJ1-2, is DGGITQSPKYLFRKEGQNVTLSCEQNLNHDAMYWYRQDPGQGLRLIYYSQIVNDFQKGDIAEGYSVSREKKESFPLTVTSAQKNPTAFYLCASSMATGTPNYGYTFGSGTRLTVV.

Remarks on this clone: The same CDR3 arises from other DNA sequences in this sample as well. The chain recombines TRBV7-9 with TRBJ2-7; TRBD2 aligns across 12 bases. The germline V gene has CDR1 SEHNR and CDR2 FQNEAQ (reference sequence). J was trimmed by 7 bases and V by 4 bases; bases with no gene match: 8. The CDR3 extends over 15 amino acids. CDR3: CASSSPGTSGPEQYF. In nucleotides, the CDR3 is TGTGCCAGCAGCTCGCCCGGGACTAGCGGGCCAGAGCAGTACTTC.

The V gene is TRBV14, the J gene TRBJ2-4, with D maybe TRBD1 (6 bases). The germline V gene encodes CDR1 SGHDN and CDR2 FVKESK. CDR3 length: 14 amino acids. With 4 bases removed from V and 6 bases from J, the gap between germline ends came to 13 bases. CDR3 in amino acids: CASSRNRELNIQYF. In DNA, the CDR3 is TGTGCCAGCAGCCGTAACAGGGAACTAAACATTCAGTACTTC.

The chain couples TRBV27 to TRBJ1-4; D remains unclear. Germline CDR1 and CDR2: MNHEY and SMNVEV (reference sequence). The CDR3 contains 17 residues. V shed 7 bases and J shed 0 bases, with 18 bases lying between them. In nucleotides, the CDR3 is TGTGCCAGCACCTACACTCGAAAACAGACAACTAATGAAAAACTGTTTTTT. It encodes CASTYTRKQTTNEKLFF.

The rearrangement uses TRBV29-1 and TRBJ1-1; the match to TRBD1 covers 7 bases. The germline gives CDR1 SQVTM, CDR2 ANQGSEA. Trimming at V came to 5 bases and at J to 4 bases, leaving 7 bases not matched to a gene. This CDR3 has 13 amino acids. CDR3 bases: TGCAGCGTTCTAGGGGGCGAGGTCACTGAAGCTTTCTTT. This encodes CSVLGGEVTEAFF.

The chain uses TRBV28 and TRBJ2-3; the D gene is possibly TRBD2 (6 bases). V was trimmed by 5 bases and J by 4 bases, leaving 16 bases between them. Germline loops: CDR1 MDHEN, CDR2 SYDVKM. There are 15 residues in the CDR3. CDR3 DNA sequence: TGTGCCAGCAGTCCCCAGCGGGCTCTCCCAGATACGCAGTATTTT. Its translation: CASSPQRALPDTQYF.

The chain links TRBV2 to TRBJ2-5, with 9 bases lining up with TRBD1. The J segment lost 5 bases and the V segment lost 7 bases, leaving 8 bases of the junction unmatched. The CDR3 is 14 amino acids. Germline V lookup: CDR1 SNHLY, CDR2 FYNNEI. The DNA of the CDR3 is TGTGCCAGCATGTGGGACAGGGAGGGGGAGACCCAGTACTTC. Protein: CASMWDREGETQYF.

The chain has TRBV10-3 and TRBJ2-1, with D unresolved. The V gene's germline CDR1 is ENHRY and CDR2 SYGVKD. V was clipped by 6 bases and J by 4 bases, with 10 bases between them. The CDR3 covers 13 residues. The chain's CDR3 is CAISGTEYNEQFF. The CDR3 DNA reads as TGTGCCATCAGCGGCACAGAATACAATGAGCAGTTCTTC.

The chain is built from TRBV9 and TRBJ2-1; TRBD2 agrees at 9 bases. CDR1 is SGDLS, CDR2 YYNGEE, per germline. The CDR3 sequence is 16 residues long. Germline trimming cut 4 bases from V and 6 bases from J; bases unmatched to any gene: 11. The CDR3 nucleotides read TGTGCCAGCAGCCCAGGTGGCGGGAGGGCCAGCAATGAGCAGTTCTTC. It translates to CASSPGGGRASNEQFF.

The chain is built from TRBV6-5 and TRBJ1-1, with D unclear. Trimming removed 4 bases at V and 6 bases at J, with 15 bases between. Per the germline V gene, CDR1 is MNHEY and CDR2 is SVGAGI. The CDR3 spans 14 residues. The CDR3 sequence: CASSSRKSGAEAFF. The CDR3 DNA follows: TGTGCCAGCAGTTCTCGAAAGTCTGGGGCTGAAGCTTTCTTT.

The V call is TRBV5-6, the J call TRBJ2-7, with a tentative D call TRBD1 (7 bases). The length of the CDR3 is 14 residues. Germline V lookup: CDR1 SGHDT, CDR2 YYEEEE. Trimming stripped 4 bases from V and 3 bases from J, with 14 bases between. Written as DNA, the CDR3 is TGTGCCAGCAGCGCCCGCAGGGGGGTCTACGAGCAGTACTTC. Its translation is CASSARRGVYEQYF.

The CDR3 sequence is CASSLGGVEGNYGYTF. Here the CDR3 DNA reads TGTGCCAGCAGCTTAGGTGGGGTGGAGGGTAACTATGGCTACACCTTC. The V and J genes are TRBV13 and TRBJ1-2, with unresolved D. The V gene's germline CDR1 is PRHDT and CDR2 FYEKMQ (reference sequence). Deletions cut 0 bases from V and 1 base from J, with 12 bases between. The CDR3 is made up of 16 amino acids.